Below are 17 T cell receptor beta chains sequenced from a single sample in a study of T-cell reconstitution after alpha-beta-depleted transplantation in children. Preparation of the TCRbeta library involved a method that used unique molecular identifiers. In TCRdb, the PCR reads were re-called with MiXCR into one record per CDR3 protein. Among 200,000 to 250,000 distinct CDR3 sequences listed, approximately 11% were seen once. The sequencing here drew on PBMCs, taken before TCRalphabeta/CD19-depleted stem cell transplant. The receptors here all came from a child younger than two with acute myeloid leukemia, due to receive a stem cell transplant.

The J gene is TRBJ2-2, the V gene TRBV29-1; 8 bases are shared with TRBD2. CDR1 SQVTM and CDR2 ANQGSEA come from the germline V gene. The V and J ends lost 6 bases and 5 bases, in that order; junction bases with no gene match: 8. The CDR3 runs 14 residues. In DNA form, the CDR3 reads TGCAGCGTCGGGGGGGGCCCGGGAACCGGGGAGCTGTTTTTT. Translating gives CSVGGGPGTGELFF.

This clonotype occurred many times. V gene TRBV12-3 or TRBV12-4 combines with J gene TRBJ1-2, with D maybe TRBD1 (5 bases). This CDR3 spans 14 amino acids. Trimming left V 6 bases short and J 5 bases short, with 16 bases between. The CDR3 region is CASSSTGTVYGYTF. DNA for the CDR3: TGTGCCAGCAGCTCAACCGGGACCGTGTATGGCTACACCTTC.

This clonotype was recorded at least ten times. J is TRBJ2-4 and V is TRBV7-8, with unresolved D. Trimming removed 1 base from V and 0 bases from J, with 4 bases in between. The CDR3 consists of 14 residues. CDR1 and CDR2 from the germline V gene are SGHVS and FQNEAQ. CDR3 in DNA: TGTGCCAGCAGCTTAGGGATAGCCAAAAACATTCAGTACTTC. The encoded protein is CASSLGIAKNIQYF.

This clonotype was observed at least ten times. The CDR3 DNA sequence: TGTGCCAGCAGTTCCTCAGCGGGAGGGCCTTACAATGAGCAGTTCTTC. This sequence encodes CASSSSAGGPYNEQFF. V usage is TRBV28 and J usage is TRBJ2-1; 10 bases map to TRBD2. The germline V gene encodes CDR1 MDHEN and CDR2 SYDVKM. V shed 4 bases, J shed 4 bases, and the junction held 7 bases outside the gene matches. There are 16 residues in the CDR3. Using reference TRBV28 and TRBJ2-1 for the parts outside the CDR3, the full variable domain is DVKVTQSSRYLVKRTGEKVFLECVQDMDHENMFWYRQDPGLGLRLIYFSYDVKMKEKGDIPEGYSVSREKKERFSLILESASTNQTSMYLCASSSSAGGPYNEQFFGPGTRLTVL.

This clonotype has ten or more counts. The chain has TRBV20-1 and TRBJ2-3; D perhaps matches TRBD1 (6 bases). Germline V gene data show CDR1 as DFQATT and CDR2 as SNEGSKA (reference sequence). V was trimmed by 5 bases and J by 1 base, leaving 13 bases between them. The CDR3 covers 14 residues. The CDR3 DNA sequence: TGCAGTGCTGTAAAACCAGGGGGCACAGATACGCAGTATTTT. Residues: CSAVKPGGTDTQYF.

This clonotype was found many times. CDR3 in DNA: TGTGCCAGTACCCCCCGTCGGCGGCAGGGAGGGTTTGGGAACACTGAAGCTTTCTTT. Amino acid sequence: CASTPRRRQGGFGNTEAFF. The V gene is TRBV19, the J gene TRBJ1-1; D is perhaps TRBD1 (5 bases). The germline V gene has CDR1 LNHDA and CDR2 SQIVND (reference sequence). Trimming shortened V by 7 bases and J by 1 base, and 28 bases separated the two germline ends. This CDR3 comprises 19 residues.

This clonotype was observed many times. The chain is built from TRBV4-1 and TRBJ2-3; unclear D gene. Germline CDR1 and CDR2: MGHRA and YSYEKL. V lost 2 bases to trimming and J lost 5 bases, with 5 bases between them. This CDR3 spans 12 amino acids. The CDR3 loop reads CASSQIGDTQYF. The CDR3 region has the DNA TGCGCCAGCAGCCAAATAGGAGATACGCAGTATTTT.

This clonotype showed up many times. The rearrangement joins TRBV11-2 to TRBJ2-5; 8 nucleotides agree with TRBD1. This CDR3 spans 15 amino acids. J lost 1 base, V lost 6 bases, and 7 bases had no gene match. Germline V CDR1 and CDR2: SGHAT, FQNNGV. In DNA form, the CDR3 reads TGTGCCAGCAGACCCCCGGGACAGGTCCAAGAGACCCAGTACTTC. Protein sequence: CASRPPGQVQETQYF.

This clonotype was recorded at least ten times. The genes are TRBV12-3 or TRBV12-4 and TRBJ2-7; D not resolved. This CDR3 has 12 residues. Trimming cost V 2 bases and J 2 bases, with 4 bases left between them. For the CDR3, the DNA is TGTGCCAGCAGTTTAATGGCCTACGAGCAGTACTTC. This encodes CASSLMAYEQYF.

In its sample, this clonotype was seen a few times. The chain has TRBV5-6 and TRBJ1-1; D not certain. The CDR3 is made up of 12 amino acids. Germline V CDR1 and CDR2: SGHDT, YYEEEE. V was cut by 1 base and J by 8 bases, with 9 bases left in between. The CDR3 bases are TGTGCCAGCAGCTTGATGCTAGCCGAAGCTTTCTTT. Amino acids: CASSLMLAEAFF.

V and J are TRBV3-1 and TRBJ1-5; D gene unclear. V was clipped by 0 bases and J by 6 bases, with 15 bases between them. The CDR3 runs 16 residues. Germline CDR1 and CDR2: LGHDT and YNNKEL (reference sequence). Here the CDR3 reads CASSQDVIREGQPQHF. In nucleotides, the CDR3 is TGTGCCAGCAGCCAAGATGTGATAAGAGAGGGTCAGCCCCAGCATTTT. The variable domain in full, completed from reference TRBV3-1 and TRBJ1-5, reads DTAVSQTPKYLVTQMGNDKSIKCEQNLGHDTMYWYKQDSKKFLKIMFSYNNKELIINETVPNRFSPKSPDKAHLNLHINSLELGDSAVYFCASSQDVIREGQPQHFGDGTRLSIL.

At least ten counts were recorded for this clonotype. The genes are TRBV12-3 or TRBV12-4 and TRBJ1-1; TRBD1 is a possible D gene (5 bases). V was shortened by 4 bases and J by 5 bases, with 14 bases between the two germline ends. The CDR3 runs to 14 residues. CDR3 in amino acids: CASSSVGGVTEAFF. The CDR3 DNA follows: TGTGCCAGCAGTTCCGTCGGGGGGGTTACTGAAGCTTTCTTT.

This chain uses TRBV5-1 with TRBJ1-6; D gene unclear. V was trimmed by 2 bases and J by 7 bases, leaving 10 bases between them. Germline V lookup: CDR1 SGHRS, CDR2 YFSETQ. CDR3 size: 14 residues. The CDR3 DNA follows: TGCGCCAGCAGCTTAGACTGGGCCAATTCACCCCTCCACTTT. Protein sequence: CASSLDWANSPLHF.

This clonotype showed up many times. This chain connects TRBV28 to TRBJ1-5; no firm D call. Trimming took off 4 bases at V and 4 bases at J, with 11 bases between the two ends. CDR3 size: 14 residues. The germline V gene encodes CDR1 MDHEN and CDR2 SYDVKM. CDR3 amino acids: CASSSAQANQPQHF. In DNA, the CDR3 is TGTGCCAGCAGTTCAGCCCAGGCAAATCAGCCCCAGCATTTT.

Ten or more counts support this clonotype. The chain is built from TRBV7-2 and TRBJ2-1; a possible D gene is TRBD2 (6 bases). CDR3 length: 14 residues. V shed 5 bases and J shed 0 bases, with 8 bases lying between them. CDR1 SGHTA and CDR2 FQGNSA come from the germline V gene. CDR3 sequence reads: CASSRRASYNEQFF. CDR3 coding DNA: TGTGCCAGCAGCCGGAGGGCCTCCTACAATGAGCAGTTCTTC.

This clonotype was picked up many times. A read error may account for a junction end that differs from germline. V is TRBV7-3 and J is TRBJ2-1, with 11 bases lining up with TRBD2. Germline CDR1 reads SGHTA; CDR2 reads FQGTGA. This CDR3 contains 13 residues. The CDR3 DNA reads as TGTGCCAGCAGCTTAACTAGCGGGAGGGCCCGGGTCTTC. It translates to CASSLTSGRARVF.

This clonotype was counted many times. In nucleotides, the CDR3 is TGTGCCAGCAGCACGAGACTGGTGCACACAGATACGCAGTATTTT. Translation: CASSTRLVHTDTQYF. V usage is TRBV7-2 and J usage is TRBJ2-3; no clear D gene. Germline V gene lookup returns CDR1 SGHTA and CDR2 FQGNSA. This CDR3 comprises 15 residues. V was pared by 5 bases and J by 2 bases, with 14 bases between. Full variable domain (outside the CDR3, taken from reference TRBV7-2 and TRBJ2-3): GAGVSQSPSNKVTEKGKDVELRCDPISGHTALYWYRQSLGQGLEFLIYFQGNSAPDKSGLPSDRFSAERTGGSVSTLTIQRTQQEDSAVYLCASSTRLVHTDTQYFGPGTRLTVL.